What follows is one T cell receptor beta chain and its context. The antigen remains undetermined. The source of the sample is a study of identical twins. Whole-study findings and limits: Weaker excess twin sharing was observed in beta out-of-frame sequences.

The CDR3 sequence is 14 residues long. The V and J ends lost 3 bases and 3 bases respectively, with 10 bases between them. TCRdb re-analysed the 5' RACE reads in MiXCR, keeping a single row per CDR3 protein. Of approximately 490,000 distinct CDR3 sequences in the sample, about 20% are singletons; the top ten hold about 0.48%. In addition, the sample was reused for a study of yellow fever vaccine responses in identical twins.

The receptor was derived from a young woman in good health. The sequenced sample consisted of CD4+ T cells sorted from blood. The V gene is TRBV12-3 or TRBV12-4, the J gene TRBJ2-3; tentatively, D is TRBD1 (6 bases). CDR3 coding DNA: TGTGCCAGCAGTTTCAGGGGCGAGACAGATACGCAGTATTTT. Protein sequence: CASSFRGETDTQYF.